This T cell receptor beta chain was recorded in a study of T cells in Graves' hyperthyroidism and ophthalmopathy. Study-wide points: Ophthalmopathy was model-predicted a median 6.5 months pre-onset.

Enrolled ophthalmopathy patients presented with a Clinical Activity Score of at least 3, a NOSPECS grade of at least 4, and disease duration under 3 months. Lactation, pregnancy, other autoimmune disease or uncontrolled infection led to exclusion of patients. Based on clinical symptoms, serum thyroxine and TRAb, thyroid ultrasound and orbital computed tomography, diagnoses were reached. Looked up from germline, CDR1 is ENHRY and CDR2 is SYGVKD. J gave up 5 bases and V 5 bases, and 12 bases lay outside the gene matches. The CDR3 contains 17 residues. Regarding this clonotype: Its antigen is not identified.

RNA transcripts served as the template for amplifying TCR beta CDR3 regions. First-round RT-PCR of the TCR CDR3 relied on the HTBI primer set. TCRdb redid the calling of the multiplex PCR reads with MiXCR, one entry per CDR3 protein. The table includes 450,000 to 500,000 distinct CDR3 sequences, roughly 22% detected once. The specimen was blood. This chain uses TRBV10-3 with TRBJ1-5, with 10 bases lining up with TRBD1. The clonotype comes from a woman in her seventies with Graves' ophthalmopathy. The DNA for the CDR3 is TGTGCCATCAGTACCCAGGGACAGGGACAGGGGCATCAGCCCCAGCATTTT. It yields the protein CAISTQGQGQGHQPQHF.